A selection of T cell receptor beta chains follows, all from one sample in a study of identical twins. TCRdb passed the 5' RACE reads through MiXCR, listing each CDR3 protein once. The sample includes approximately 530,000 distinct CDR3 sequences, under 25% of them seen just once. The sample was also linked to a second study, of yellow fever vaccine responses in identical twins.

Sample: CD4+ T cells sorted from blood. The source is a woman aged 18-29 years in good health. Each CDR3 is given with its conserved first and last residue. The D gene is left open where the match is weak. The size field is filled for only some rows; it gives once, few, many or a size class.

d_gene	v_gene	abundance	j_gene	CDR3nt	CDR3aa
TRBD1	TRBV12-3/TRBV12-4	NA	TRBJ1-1	TGTGCCAGCAGTAATCCGGGACAGGGGGGTGAAGCTTTCTTT	CASSNPGQGGEAFF
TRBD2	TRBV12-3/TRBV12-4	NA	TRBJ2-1	TGTGCCAGCAGTTCGGGACTAGCGGGGCGGGGGCAGTTCTTC	CASSSGLAGRGQFF
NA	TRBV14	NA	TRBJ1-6	TGTGCCAGCAGCCAAGATGTGGGCAGTTTCCATTCACCCCTCCACTTT	CASSQDVGSFHSPLHF
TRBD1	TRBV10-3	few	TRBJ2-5	TGTGCCATCAGTGCGACAGACAGGGATCAAGAGACCCAGTACTTC	CAISATDRDQETQYF
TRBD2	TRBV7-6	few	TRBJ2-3	TGTGCCAGCAGCTTAGATGGACTAGCGGGCAACACAGATACGCAGTATTTT	CASSLDGLAGNTDTQYF
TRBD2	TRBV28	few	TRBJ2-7	TGTGCCAGCAGGACTAGCGGGGCGACGGAGCAGTACTTC	CASRTSGATEQYF
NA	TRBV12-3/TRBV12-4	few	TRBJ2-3	TGTGCCAGCAGTTACGGAGCTCAGGGTGCCTCAGGAGATACGCAGTATTTT	CASSYGAQGASGDTQYF
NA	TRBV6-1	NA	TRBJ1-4	TGTGCCAGCGGGGATGAAAAACTGTTTTTT	CASGDEKLFF
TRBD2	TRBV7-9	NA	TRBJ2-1	TGTGCCAGCAGCTTAGCGGGAGGGCAAAATGAGCAGTTCTTC	CASSLAGGQNEQFF
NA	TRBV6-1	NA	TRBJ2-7	TGTGCCAGCAGTGAAGAAAGAGGGAGTACCTACGAGCAGTACTTC	CASSEERGSTYEQYF
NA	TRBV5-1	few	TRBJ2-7	TGCGCCAGCAGCTTGGAGGCCCGCTCCTACGAGCAGTACTTC	CASSLEARSYEQYF
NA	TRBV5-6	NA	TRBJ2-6	TGTGCCAGCAGCTACGGTTTTGGGGCCAACGTCCTGACTTTC	CASSYGFGANVLTF
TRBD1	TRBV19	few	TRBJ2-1	TGTGCCAGTAGTACCTACAGGGGGCCCTACAATGAGCAGTTCTTC	CASSTYRGPYNEQFF
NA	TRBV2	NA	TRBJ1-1	TGTGCCAGCAGGGACGTCGGAAACACTGAAGCTTTCTTT	CASRDVGNTEAFF
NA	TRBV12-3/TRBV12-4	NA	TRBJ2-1	TGTGCCAGCAGTTTAGTCGCAGGGGAAGGGGAGCAGTTCTTC	CASSLVAGEGEQFF
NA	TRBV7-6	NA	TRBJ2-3	TGTGCCAGCAGCCCTCGGTCAGGGTCCACAGATACGCAGTATTTT	CASSPRSGSTDTQYF
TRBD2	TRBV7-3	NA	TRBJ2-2	TGTGCCAGCAGGCCGACTAGCAGTAACACCGGGGAGCTGTTTTTT	CASRPTSSNTGELFF
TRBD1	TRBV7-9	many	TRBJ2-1	TGTGCCAGCAGCTTGGACAGGGGACCTTACAATGAGCAGTTCTTC	CASSLDRGPYNEQFF
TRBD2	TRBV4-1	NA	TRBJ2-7	TGCGCCAGCAGCCAAGCCCAGCGGGAGGGCCCTGGAGAGCAGTACTTC	CASSQAQREGPGEQYF
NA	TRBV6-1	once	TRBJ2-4	TGTGCCAGCAGCGAACGGGCCGCCAAAAACATTCAGTACTTC	CASSERAAKNIQYF
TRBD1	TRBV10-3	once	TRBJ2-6	TGTGCCTCCTCGACAGGGGCGGCTGGGGCCAACGTCCTGACTTTC	CASSTGAAGANVLTF
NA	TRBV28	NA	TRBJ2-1	TGTGCCAGCAGTGACAGGTTGAATGAGCAGTTCTTC	CASSDRLNEQFF
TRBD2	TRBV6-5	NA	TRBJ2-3	TGTGCCAGCAGTTACTCCCGGGAGGCAGATACGCAGTATTTT	CASSYSREADTQYF
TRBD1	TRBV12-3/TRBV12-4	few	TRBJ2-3	TGTGCCAGCATTCCGGACAGGCCTAGCACAGATACGCAGTATTTT	CASIPDRPSTDTQYF
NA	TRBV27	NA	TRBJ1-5	TGTGCCAGCAGCCCTAGGCGGGGGGCATATCAGCCCCAGCATTTT	CASSPRRGAYQPQHF
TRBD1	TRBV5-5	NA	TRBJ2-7	TGTGCCAGCAGCTTGGTGGGGACAGTCGCCTACGAGCAGTACTTC	CASSLVGTVAYEQYF
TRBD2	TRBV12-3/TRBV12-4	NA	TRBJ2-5	TGTGCCAGCATTCCCAATGGGGGGGGGACCCAGTACTTC	CASIPNGGGTQYF
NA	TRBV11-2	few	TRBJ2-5	TGTGCCAGCAGCTCCCGATTTCGAACCGCAGTGGAGACCCAGTACTTC	CASSSRFRTAVETQYF
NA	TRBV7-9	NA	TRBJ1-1	TGTGCCAGCAGCCATCATCGGGACGGGAACACTGAAGCTTTCTTT	CASSHHRDGNTEAFF
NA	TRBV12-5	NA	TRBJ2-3	TGTGCTAGTGGTTTAGGTCGCACAGATACGCAGTATTTT	CASGLGRTDTQYF
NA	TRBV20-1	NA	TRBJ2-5	TGCAGTGCCCGGCGGGATAGAGAGACCCAGTACTTC	CSARRDRETQYF
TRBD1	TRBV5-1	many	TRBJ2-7	TGCGCCAGCAGCTCGGGACAGGGTGCCTACGAGCAGTACTTC	CASSSGQGAYEQYF
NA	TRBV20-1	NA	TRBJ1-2	TGCAGTGCTATTCCACGGGGAGACTATGGCTACACCTTC	CSAIPRGDYGYTF
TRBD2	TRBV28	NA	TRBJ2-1	TGTGCCAGCAGTTTATGGCGGGGGGCCCGCTACAATGAGCAGTTCTTC	CASSLWRGARYNEQFF
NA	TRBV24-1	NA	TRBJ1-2	TGTGCCACCAGTCCCGGGACAAGCTATGGCTACACCTTC	CATSPGTSYGYTF
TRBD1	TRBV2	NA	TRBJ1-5	TGTGCCAGCAGCCCAGATGGACAGGGGACGGGCAATCAGCCCCAGCATTTT	CASSPDGQGTGNQPQHF
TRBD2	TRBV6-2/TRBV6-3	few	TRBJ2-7	TGTGCCAGCAGTTACTGGGAGGGCCCTTACGAGCAGTACTTC	CASSYWEGPYEQYF
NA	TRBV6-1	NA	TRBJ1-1	TGTGCCAGCAGTATGTCCCGGTCAGCTGAAGCTTTCTTT	CASSMSRSAEAFF
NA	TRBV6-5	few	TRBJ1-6	TGTGCCAGCAGTTTAGACAGGTTGTATAATTCACCCCTCCACTTT	CASSLDRLYNSPLHF
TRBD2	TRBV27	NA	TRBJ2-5	TGTGCCAGCAGTTTATCGGTAGCGGGGGATCAAGAGACCCAGTACTTC	CASSLSVAGDQETQYF
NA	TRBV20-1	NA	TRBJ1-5	TGCAGTGCTAGAGATCCAGCTAGCAATCAGCCCCAGCATTTT	CSARDPASNQPQHF
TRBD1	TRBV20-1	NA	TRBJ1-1	TGCAGTGCTAGGTTGGGACAGGGTCTTGCCGACACTGAAGCTTTCTTT	CSARLGQGLADTEAFF